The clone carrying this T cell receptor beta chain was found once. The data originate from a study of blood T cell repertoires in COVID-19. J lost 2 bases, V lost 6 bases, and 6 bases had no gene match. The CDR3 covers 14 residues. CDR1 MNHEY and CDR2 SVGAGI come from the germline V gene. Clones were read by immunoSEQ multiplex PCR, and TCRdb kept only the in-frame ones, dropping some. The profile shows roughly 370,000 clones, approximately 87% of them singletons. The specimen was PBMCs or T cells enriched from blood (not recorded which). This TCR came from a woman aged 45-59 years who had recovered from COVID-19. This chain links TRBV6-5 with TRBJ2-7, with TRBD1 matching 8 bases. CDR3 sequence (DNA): TGTGCCAGCAGGCTGGGACAGGCGGCCTACGAGCAGTACTTC. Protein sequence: CASRLGQAAYEQYF.